The 27 T cell receptor beta chains in this list originate from one sample, sequenced in a study of T cells after yellow fever vaccination. Each CDR3 protein is one row after TCRdb ran MiXCR on the 5' RACE reads. The sample records around 500,000 distinct CDR3 sequences, about a fifth being singletons. The sample consisted of PBMCs, taken roughly 23 days after the first yellow fever vaccination. The source of these receptors is a man between 18 and 29 years old who received the YFV17D yellow fever vaccine.

The genes are TRBV4-1 and TRBJ2-3; D perhaps matches TRBD2 (6 bases). There are 16 residues in the CDR3. Trimming shortened V by 0 bases and J by 5 bases, and 15 bases separated the two germline ends. Germline V lookup: CDR1 MGHRA, CDR2 YSYEKL. CDR3 DNA: TGCGCCAGCAGCCAAGAAACGGCTAGCGCTCTAGATACGCAGTATTTT. It codes for CASSQETASALDTQYF.

The chain recombines TRBV7-2 with TRBJ2-6; the match to TRBD1 covers 8 bases. This CDR3 has 15 amino acids. The trim removed 5 bases at V and 9 bases at J, leaving 9 bases unmatched. The germline V gene has CDR1 SGHTA and CDR2 FQGNSA. The CDR3: CASSAPDRAINVLTF. CDR3 sequence (DNA): TGTGCCAGCAGCGCCCCGGACAGGGCGATCAACGTCCTGACTTTC.

The CDR3 is CASSLERLEETQYF. CDR3 nucleotide sequence: TGCGCCAGCAGCTTGGAACGGCTCGAAGAGACCCAGTACTTC. This rearrangement joins TRBV5-1 to TRBJ2-5, with D unclear. From germline, CDR1 is SGHRS and CDR2 YFSETQ. Trimming removed 0 bases from V and 3 bases from J, with 9 bases in between. This CDR3 region has 14 residues.

This clonotype was seen a few times. The V call is TRBV6-2 or TRBV6-3, the J call TRBJ2-1, with 9 positions matching TRBD2. The CDR3 runs to 13 residues. Losses at the gene ends were 10 bases for V and 6 bases for J; bases not matched to a gene: 7. Germline CDR1 and CDR2: MNHEY and SVGEGT. The CDR3 coding sequence is TGTGCCACCCTAGCGGGGTGGATCAATGAGCAGTTCTTC. It translates to CATLAGWINEQFF.

This clonotype has at least ten counts. The rearrangement joins TRBV5-1 to TRBJ2-3; 14 nucleotides align to TRBD2. J lost 2 bases, V lost 4 bases, and 6 bases had no gene match. The germline V gene encodes CDR1 SGHRS and CDR2 YFSETQ. The CDR3 has 17 residues. The CDR3 DNA sequence: TGCGCCAGCAGCCCTGGGACTAGCGGGGGATTCACAGATACGCAGTATTTT. Translation gives CASSPGTSGGFTDTQYF.

Only a few counts were recorded for this clonotype. The chain uses TRBV5-1 and TRBJ2-7, with TRBD2 matching 11 bases. The germline V gene encodes CDR1 SGHRS and CDR2 YFSETQ. The CDR3 is 15 amino acids. V trimming: 3 bases; J trimming: 0 bases; junction bases outside the gene matches: 2. CDR3 protein: CASSWTSGLSYEQYF. The CDR3 DNA reads TGCGCCAGCAGCTGGACTAGCGGGCTCTCCTACGAGCAGTACTTC.

The V call is TRBV6-2 or TRBV6-3, the J call TRBJ2-1, with no clear D. V lost 5 bases to trimming and J lost 4 bases, with 12 bases between them. CDR1 is MNHEY and CDR2 is SVGEGT in the germline V gene. CDR3 length equals 14 residues. CDR3 residues: CASSTPRKYNEQFF. The CDR3 DNA reads TGTGCCAGCAGTACTCCCAGAAAATACAATGAGCAGTTCTTC.

This clonotype was seen repeatedly, ten times or more. The chain recombines TRBV4-3 with TRBJ1-1, with D tentatively TRBD1 (6 bases). Germline values: CDR1 LGHNA, CDR2 YSLEER. This CDR3 is 15 amino acids long. The V end lost 3 bases, the J end lost 3 bases, and 14 bases lay between the germline ends. In DNA form, the CDR3 reads TGCGCCAGCAGCCACCCCGACAGGCGAGACACTGAAGCTTTCTTT. Translated: CASSHPDRRDTEAFF.

This chain links TRBV2 with TRBJ2-2; TRBD1 is a possible D gene (5 bases). Germline-derived CDR1 and CDR2 are SNHLY and FYNNEI. The CDR3 runs to 14 residues. V lost 6 bases and J lost 3, with 11 bases in between. CDR3 in DNA: TGTGCCAGCAGACCCGACAGATACACCGGGGAGCTGTTTTTT. Its translation: CASRPDRYTGELFF. Full variable domain (outside the CDR3, taken from reference TRBV2 and TRBJ2-2): EPEVTQTPSHQVTQMGQEVILRCVPISNHLYFYWYRQILGQKVEFLVSFYNNEISEKSEIFDDQFSVERPDGSNFTLKIRSTKLEDSAMYFCASRPDRYTGELFFGEGSRLTVL.

The table lists this clonotype with a few counts. The genes are TRBV24-1 and TRBJ2-2; 8 nucleotides agree with TRBD1. This CDR3 is 17 amino acids long. V shed 2 bases, J shed 3 bases, and the junction held 7 bases outside the gene matches. Looked up from germline, CDR1 is KGHDR and CDR2 is SFDVKD. The CDR3: CATSDSSTGGYTGELFF. The CDR3 DNA sequence: TGTGCCACCAGTGATTCCTCCACAGGGGGGTACACCGGGGAGCTGTTTTTT.

The V and J genes are TRBV7-6 and TRBJ1-4, with 7 bases that match TRBD1. J gave up 6 bases and V 1 base, and 5 bases lay outside the gene matches. CDR1 is SGHVS and CDR2 is FNYEAQ in the germline V gene. The CDR3 extends over 15 amino acids. For the CDR3, the DNA is TGTGCCAGCAGCTTAGGGCCCCAGGGGGATGAAAAACTGTTTTTT. Translating it yields CASSLGPQGDEKLFF.

There are a few counts of this clonotype. No DNA is shown, since the ends of the CDR3 on it are uncertain; the CDR3 is the one TCRdb lists. The CDR3 sequence: CASSFGQGMDEQYF. This chain links TRBV5-1 with TRBJ2-7. The germline CDR1 and CDR2 sequences are SGHRS and YFSETQ. The CDR3 is 14 amino acids in total, end residues counted.

The chain has TRBV30 and TRBJ2-7; tentatively, D is TRBD2 (6 bases). Germline CDR1 reads GTSNPN; CDR2 reads SVGIG (reference sequence). Deletions cut 2 bases from V and 3 bases from J, with 14 bases between. The CDR3 loop spans 14 amino acids. Here the CDR3 DNA reads TGTGCCTGGAGTTCAATTGACGGGAGCTACGAGCAGTACTTC. It codes for CAWSSIDGSYEQYF.

This clonotype came up once. V gene TRBV5-4 combines with J gene TRBJ2-5, with 7 bases lining up with TRBD2. The J segment lost 5 bases and the V segment lost 5 bases, leaving 12 bases of the junction unmatched. There are 15 residues in the CDR3. Per germline, CDR1 SGHNT and CDR2 YYREEE (reference sequence). CDR3 amino acids: CASRGEGTSRETQYF. CDR3 in DNA: TGTGCCAGCAGGGGGGAGGGTACGTCCCGGGAGACCCAGTACTTC.

This clonotype came up a few times. The chain has TRBV12-3 or TRBV12-4 and TRBJ2-3; maybe TRBD2 (5 bases). The CDR3 has 16 residues. The ends were cut back, 3 bases at V and 2 bases at J, with 15 bases in the middle. CDR3 coding DNA: TGTGCCAGCAGTTTCCTCACCGGAGGTTCCACAGATACGCAGTATTTT. Amino acids: CASSFLTGGSTDTQYF.

In this sample, this clonotype turned up a few times. V is TRBV29-1 and J is TRBJ2-1; TRBD1 matches 9 bases. V gave up 1 base and J gave up 6 bases; unmatched junction bases: 4. There are 14 residues in the CDR3. The germline V gene encodes CDR1 SQVTM and CDR2 ANQGSEA. The CDR3 DNA sequence: TGCAGCGTTGAAGCCGGGACAGGGATCAATGAGCAGTTCTTC. Its translation: CSVEAGTGINEQFF.

The chain couples TRBV7-9 to TRBJ2-3; possibly TRBD2 for D (5 bases). The germline CDR1 and CDR2 sequences are SEHNR and FQNEAQ (reference sequence). The CDR3 is 13 residues long. The germline V and J ends were trimmed by 4 bases and 6 bases, with 11 bases remaining between them. CDR3 residues: CASSWIERDTQYF. CDR3 nucleotide sequence: TGTGCCAGCAGCTGGATCGAGCGGGATACGCAGTATTTT. Full variable domain (remainder filled in from reference TRBV7-9 and TRBJ2-3): DTGVSQNPRHKITKRGQNVTFRCDPISEHNRLYWYRQTLGQGPEFLTYFQNEAQLEKSRLLSDRFSAERPKGSFSTLEIQRTEQGDSAMYLCASSWIERDTQYFGPGTRLTVL.

The sample holds a few counts of this clonotype. The rearrangement uses TRBV7-2 and TRBJ2-2; D is possibly TRBD1 (6 bases). CDR1 and CDR2 from the germline V gene are SGHTA and FQGNSA. V lost 6 bases and J lost 14, with 13 bases in between. The CDR3 runs 11 residues. CDR3 sequence reads: CASRGARSLFF. Here the CDR3 DNA reads TGTGCCAGCAGGGGGGCCAGATCTCTGTTTTTT.

The genes are TRBV6-2 or TRBV6-3 and TRBJ1-1; D is unclear. The CDR3 length is 16 residues. Germline assignment: CDR1 MNHEY and CDR2 SVGEGT. V was cut by 5 bases and J by 0 bases, with 16 bases left in between. CDR3 sequence: CASSHPTDGMNTEAFF. In nucleotides, the CDR3 is TGTGCCAGCAGTCACCCGACTGATGGGATGAACACTGAAGCTTTCTTT.

The rearrangement uses TRBV6-2 or TRBV6-3 and TRBJ1-5, with a weak D call TRBD1 (5 bases). Germline V gene lookup returns CDR1 MNHEY and CDR2 SVGEGT. V was trimmed by 5 bases and J by 6 bases, leaving 14 bases between them. The CDR3 is 14 residues long. CDR3 in amino acids: CASSARSGPQPQHF. CDR3 DNA: TGTGCCAGCAGTGCCCGGTCGGGGCCTCAGCCCCAGCATTTT.

This clonotype was seen a few times. The chain joins TRBV5-1 to TRBJ1-2; TRBD1 aligns across 8 bases. The CDR3 loop spans 17 amino acids. With V trimmed by 0 bases and J by 3 bases, 10 bases remained unmatched. Germline lookup yields CDR1 SGHRS and CDR2 YFSETQ. The CDR3 bases are TGCGCCAGCAGCTTGGAAGCAGGGGGCTGGTCGCACTATGGCTACACCTTC. This sequence encodes CASSLEAGGWSHYGYTF.

This clonotype was counted only a few times. This chain links TRBV29-1 with TRBJ2-1; 10 bases line up with TRBD2. The length of the CDR3 is 15 residues. Trimming took 4 bases from V and 4 from J; bases not matched to a gene: 7. Germline CDR1 is SQVTM and CDR2 is ANQGSEA. CDR3 nucleotides: TGCAGCGTTGTAGGCTCTAGCGGGGGTTACAATGAGCAGTTCTTC. This encodes CSVVGSSGGYNEQFF.

Turning to this clonotype: One end of the junction varies from germline; a read error may be responsible. CDR3 coding DNA: TGTGCCAGCAGTTACCCCCCCGGACTCCGCTCCTTC. It codes for CASSYPPGLRSF. This chain joins TRBV6-2 or TRBV6-3 and TRBJ2-1; a possible D gene is TRBD2 (5 bases). From germline, CDR1 is MNHEY and CDR2 SVGEGT. The CDR3 loop spans 12 amino acids.

This clonotype was picked up a small number of times. CDR3 residues: CASSEHRVSGELFF. The DNA of the CDR3 is TGTGCCAGCAGTGAACACAGGGTTTCCGGGGAGCTGTTTTTT. The chain links TRBV25-1 to TRBJ2-2, with D maybe TRBD1 (6 bases). V shed 2 bases and J shed 6 bases, with 10 bases lying between them. The germline gives CDR1 MGHDK, CDR2 SYGVNS. CDR3 size: 14 residues.

This clonotype was seen a few times. The chain combines TRBV7-3 with TRBJ2-2; D not resolved. V lost 2 bases and J lost 1, with 5 bases in between. CDR3 length equals 14 residues. Germline loops: CDR1 SGHTA, CDR2 FQGTGA. The CDR3 sequence: CASSLWRNTGELFF. The CDR3 DNA sequence: TGTGCCAGCAGCTTATGGAGGAACACCGGGGAGCTGTTTTTT.

The V and J genes are TRBV4-1 and TRBJ2-5, with D possibly matching TRBD1 (5 bases). Germline CDR1 is MGHRA and CDR2 is YSYEKL. The CDR3 has 18 amino acids. Trimming removed 4 bases at V and 5 bases at J, with 26 bases between. DNA of the CDR3: TGCGCCAGCAGCCTCACCCATGCTTCGGTCCGGACAAAGGAGACCCAGTACTTC. Encoded protein: CASSLTHASVRTKETQYF.

V and J are TRBV19 and TRBJ2-5, with D perhaps TRBD1 (5 bases). The germline gives CDR1 LNHDA, CDR2 SQIVND (reference sequence). V was trimmed by 5 bases and J by 0 bases, leaving 10 bases between them. The CDR3 covers 14 residues. The CDR3 coding sequence is TGTGCCAGTAGTGTCAGGGATTACCAAGAGACCCAGTACTTC. This codes for CASSVRDYQETQYF.